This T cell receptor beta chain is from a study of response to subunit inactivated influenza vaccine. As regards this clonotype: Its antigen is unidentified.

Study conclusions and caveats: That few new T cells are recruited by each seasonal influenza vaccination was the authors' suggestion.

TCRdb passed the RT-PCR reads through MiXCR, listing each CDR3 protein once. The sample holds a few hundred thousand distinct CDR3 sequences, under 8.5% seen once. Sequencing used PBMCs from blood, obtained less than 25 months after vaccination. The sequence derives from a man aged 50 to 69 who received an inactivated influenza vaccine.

CDR3 region: CASSRRDRVWAMNTEAFF. The CDR3 DNA sequence: TGTGCCAGCAGCCGTAGGGACAGAGTATGGGCGATGAACACTGAAGCTTTCTTT. V usage is TRBV3-1 and J usage is TRBJ1-1; 7 positions agree with TRBD1. CDR3 length: 18 residues. Trimming removed 4 bases from V and 0 bases from J; junction bases left unmatched: 14. Germline CDR1 is LGHDT and CDR2 is YNNKEL (reference sequence).